These T cell receptor beta chains were read from a single sample in a study of neoadjuvant anti-PD-1 for oral cavity cancer. Using immunoSEQ multiplex PCR, the repertoire was profiled, and TCRdb retains in-frame clones only, with some absent. The data hold approximately 15,000 clones, with just over 65% observed a single time. Material: PBMCs, obtained before nivolumab (anti-PD-1) treatment. The receptors shown here come from a person between 35 and 79 years old with oral cavity squamous cell carcinoma. CDR3s include the opening cysteine and the closing phenylalanine or tryptophan. The D gene is left open where the match is weak. Clone sizes are given selectively: once, few, many, or a class where the clone is expanded.

V gene	clone size	D gene	J gene	CDR3 DNA	CDR3 protein
TRBV2	NA	TRBD2	TRBJ2-3	TGTGCCAGCAGTTATCGACTAGCTCCAGATACGCAGTATTTT	CASSYRLAPDTQYF
TRBV6-8	NA	TRBD1	TRBJ1-4	TGTGCCAGCAGACACAGAGACAGGGGCGAGAATGAAAAACTGTTTTTT	CASRHRDRGENEKLFF
TRBV2	NA	TRBD1	TRBJ2-1	TGTGCCAGCAGTGGGGGACAGGGGGTGGATGAGCAGTTCTTC	CASSGGQGVDEQFF
TRBV11-2	NA	TRBD1	TRBJ1-4	TGTGCCAGCAGTCGACAGGGGGCAGGTGAAAAACTGTTTTTT	CASSRQGAGEKLFF
TRBV6-6	NA	TRBD1	TRBJ2-7	TGTGCCAGCAGCCGGACAGGGGGGACCTCCTACGAGCAGTACTTC	CASSRTGGTSYEQYF
TRBV5-1	NA	NA	TRBJ2-5	TGCGCCAGCAGACCCCCAGGCCTTCAAGAGACCCAGTACTTC	CASRPPGLQETQYF
TRBV5-6	NA	NA	TRBJ1-2	TGTGCCAGCAGCACCGGGACAATCGGTGGCTACACCTTC	CASSTGTIGGYTF
TRBV5-4	NA	NA	TRBJ1-1	TGTGCCAGCAGCTTGGATGTGGGAAGCACTGAAGCTTTCTTT	CASSLDVGSTEAFF
TRBV10-3	few	NA	TRBJ2-3	TGTGCCATTGGCAGGACTGACGATACGCAGTATTTT	CAIGRTDDTQYF
TRBV28	NA	TRBD2	TRBJ2-4	TGTGCCAGCAGTAAGACTAGCGGGAGGGCCGCGGACAAAAACATTCAGTACTTC	CASSKTSGRAADKNIQYF
TRBV7-6	NA	TRBD2	TRBJ2-1	TGTGCCAGCAGCTCTGGACTAGCCTTCGTCAATGAGCAGTTCTTC	CASSSGLAFVNEQFF
TRBV6-5	NA	NA	TRBJ2-2	TGTGCCAGCAGTTACAATCACCAATCCACCGGGGAGCTGTTTTTT	CASSYNHQSTGELFF
TRBV16	NA	TRBD1	TRBJ1-5	TGTGCCAGCAGCTTGGGACAGGGGTACAATCAGCCCCAGCATTTT	CASSLGQGYNQPQHF
TRBV6-5	once	TRBD1	TRBJ2-5	TGTGCCAGCAGCAACAGGGGCCAAGAGACCCAGTACTTC	CASSNRGQETQYF
TRBV6-1	few	NA	TRBJ1-2	TGTGCCAGCAGTGAAGACAGAGCTAACTATGGCTACACCTTC	CASSEDRANYGYTF
TRBV6-5	NA	NA	TRBJ2-1	TGTGCCAGCAGTGTTCGGGAGAGCTACAATGAGCAGTTCTTC	CASSVRESYNEQFF
TRBV4-1	NA	TRBD2	TRBJ2-7	TGCGCCAGCAGCCAAGATCTCGGACTAGCGGGAGTTGGGGACTCCGAGCAGTACTTC	CASSQDLGLAGVGDSEQYF
TRBV28	NA	TRBD1	TRBJ2-6	TGTGCCAGCAGCCGCCGTGGACAGGGGGTATACGCTGGGGCCAACGTCCTGACTTTC	CASSRRGQGVYAGANVLTF
TRBV19	few	TRBD1	TRBJ2-1	TGTGCCAGTAGGGAAACAGGGGGCAATGAGCAGTTCTTC	CASRETGGNEQFF
TRBV6-6	NA	NA	TRBJ1-5	TGTGCCAGCAGCCGGCAGGGAGGGGACAATCAGCCCCAGCATTTT	CASSRQGGDNQPQHF
TRBV19	NA	NA	TRBJ2-7	TGTGCCAGTAGCCTCCCGGACAGCGAGCAGTACTTC	CASSLPDSEQYF
TRBV6-5	NA	NA	TRBJ2-2	TGTGCCAGCGAGGGGCGGAACACCGGGGAGCTGTTTTTT	CASEGRNTGELFF
TRBV7-9	NA	TRBD2	TRBJ2-1	TGTGCCAGCACCGTACGGACTAGCGGAGGGGGGCAGTTCTTC	CASTVRTSGGGQFF
TRBV28	NA	TRBD1	TRBJ1-2	TGTGCCAGCAGTTCCGGACAGGGCCCCTATGGCTACACCTTC	CASSSGQGPYGYTF
TRBV6-5	few	NA	TRBJ2-7	TGTGCCAGCAGACAGATGTACGAGCAGTACTTC	CASRQMYEQYF
TRBV15	NA	TRBD1	TRBJ1-2	TGTGCCACCAGCAGCGGGACAGGGGGAAACTATGGCTACACCTTC	CATSSGTGGNYGYTF
TRBV2	NA	TRBD1	TRBJ2-5	TGTGCCAGCAGAGGTGGGACAGGGAGAGAGACCCAGTACTTC	CASRGGTGRETQYF
TRBV2	NA	NA	TRBJ2-5	TGTGCCAGCAGTGAACTGGGGGGACGCGAGACCCAGTACTTC	CASSELGGRETQYF
TRBV6-5	NA	TRBD2	TRBJ2-7	TGTGCCAGCAGTTACGCTAGCGGGTCCGTCTACGAGCAGTACTTC	CASSYASGSVYEQYF
TRBV6-4	NA	NA	TRBJ1-5	TGTGCCAGCAGTGACAGCCCAGGAAATCAGCCCCAGCATTTT	CASSDSPGNQPQHF
TRBV19	NA	NA	TRBJ2-6	TGTGCCAGTAGTGTGGGCGGCTCTGGGGCCAACGTCCTGACTTTC	CASSVGGSGANVLTF
TRBV10-2	NA	TRBD1	TRBJ1-2	TGCGCCAGCAGTGATGGAGGAGGGGGCGTTTTATATGGCTACACCTTC	CASSDGGGGVLYGYTF
TRBV5-1	NA	NA	TRBJ2-1	TGCGCCAGCAGCTTGAATCCGGCATACAATGAGCAGTTCTTC	CASSLNPAYNEQFF
TRBV29-1	NA	TRBD2	TRBJ2-3	TGCAGCGTTGAAGATCGGGCTAGCGGGGGCCTCACAGATACGCAGTATTTT	CSVEDRASGGLTDTQYF
TRBV4-1	NA	NA	TRBJ2-1	TGCGCCAGCAGCCAAGCCCAGGGATCGAACAATGAGCAGTTCTTC	CASSQAQGSNNEQFF
TRBV29-1	NA	NA	TRBJ2-1	TGCAGCGTTGCCGGGGTCAATGAGCAGTTCTTC	CSVAGVNEQFF
TRBV5-6	NA	TRBD2	TRBJ2-1	TGTGCCAGCAGCTCGACTAGCGGGAGGGTGAATGAGCAGTTCTTC	CASSSTSGRVNEQFF
TRBV19	few	TRBD2	TRBJ2-3	TGTGCCAGTAGTCCACTTTCGGGACTAGCGACAGATACGCAGTATTTT	CASSPLSGLATDTQYF
TRBV5-4	NA	NA	TRBJ1-1	TGTGCCAGCAGCTCGGACAGTAGTACTGAAGCTTTCTTT	CASSSDSSTEAFF
TRBV28	once	NA	TRBJ2-6	TGTGCCAGCAGTTTATGGGAGAGCTCTGGGGCCAACGTCCTGACTTTC	CASSLWESSGANVLTF
TRBV5-6	NA	TRBD1	TRBJ2-7	TGTGCCAGCAGCGTAGGACAGGGATCCTACGAGCAGTACTTC	CASSVGQGSYEQYF